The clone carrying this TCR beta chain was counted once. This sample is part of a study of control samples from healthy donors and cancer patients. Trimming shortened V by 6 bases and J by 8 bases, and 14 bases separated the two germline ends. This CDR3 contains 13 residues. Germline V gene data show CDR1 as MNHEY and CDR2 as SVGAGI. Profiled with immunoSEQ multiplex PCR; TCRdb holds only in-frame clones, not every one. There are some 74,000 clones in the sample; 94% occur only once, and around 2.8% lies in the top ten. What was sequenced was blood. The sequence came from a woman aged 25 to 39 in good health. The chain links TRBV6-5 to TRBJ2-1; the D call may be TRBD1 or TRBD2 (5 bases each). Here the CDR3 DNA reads TGTGCCAGCAGCCCCCCGGGGCAAGATGAGCAGTTCTTC. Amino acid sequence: CASSPPGQDEQFF.